The sample holds one count of the clone carrying this T cell receptor beta chain. Source study methods: Cell counts per sample came from amplifying reference gene primers. Using immunoSEQ multiplex PCR, the repertoire was profiled, and TCRdb retains in-frame clones only, with some absent. The DNA gave D and trimming, while V, J and clone size come from that table. The sample has approximately 44,000 clones, 60% to 80% seen once. Germline V gene lookup returns CDR1 MNHNY and CDR2 SVGAGI (reference sequence). This CDR3 comprises 13 residues. Trimming removed 6 bases from V and 3 bases from J, with 12 bases in between. The entry originates in a study of blood T cell repertoires in COVID-19. Whole-study context: Samples representing acute and convalescent COVID-19 were sourced from the United States, Italy and Spain. From T cells, B-cell-depleted T cells, or PBMCs came the material, which was cDNA or gDNA.

The specimen was peripheral blood. The clonotype was recovered from a woman of 80 years or more with acute or convalescent COVID-19. The genes are TRBV6-6 and TRBJ2-7; the D gene is possibly TRBD1 (7 bases). The CDR3: CASSQGGLYEQYF. The DNA for the CDR3 is TGTGCCAGCAGCCAGGGGGGCCTCTACGAGCAGTACTTC.